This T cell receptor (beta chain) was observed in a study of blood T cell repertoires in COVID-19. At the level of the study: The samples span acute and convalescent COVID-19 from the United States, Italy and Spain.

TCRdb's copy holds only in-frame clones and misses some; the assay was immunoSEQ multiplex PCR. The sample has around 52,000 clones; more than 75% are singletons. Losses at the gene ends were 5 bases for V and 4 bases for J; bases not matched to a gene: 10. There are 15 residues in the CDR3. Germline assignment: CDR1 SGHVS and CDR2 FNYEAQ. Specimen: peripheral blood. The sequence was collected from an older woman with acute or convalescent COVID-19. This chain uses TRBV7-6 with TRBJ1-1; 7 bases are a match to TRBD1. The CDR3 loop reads CASSPPRGPTTEAFF. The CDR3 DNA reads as TGTGCCAGCAGCCCCCCGAGGGGGCCTACCACTGAAGCTTTCTTT.